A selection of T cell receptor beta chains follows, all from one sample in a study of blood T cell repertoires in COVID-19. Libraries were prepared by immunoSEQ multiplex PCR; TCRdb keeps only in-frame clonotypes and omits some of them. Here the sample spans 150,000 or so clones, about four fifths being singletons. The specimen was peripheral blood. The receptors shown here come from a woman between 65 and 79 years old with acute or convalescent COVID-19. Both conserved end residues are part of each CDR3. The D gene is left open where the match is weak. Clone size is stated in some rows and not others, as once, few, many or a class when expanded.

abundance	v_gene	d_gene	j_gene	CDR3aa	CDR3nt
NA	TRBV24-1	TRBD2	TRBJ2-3	CATSLAGAEDTQYF	TGTGCCACCAGCCTAGCGGGAGCGGAAGATACGCAGTATTTT
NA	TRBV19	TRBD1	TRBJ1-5	CASSTLRDRGPHQPQHF	TGTGCCAGTAGTACTCTCAGGGACAGGGGGCCACATCAGCCCCAGCATTTT
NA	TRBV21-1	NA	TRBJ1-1	CASAYHQVSMNTEAFF	TGTGCCAGCGCTTATCATCAGGTTTCCATGAACACTGAAGCTTTCTTT
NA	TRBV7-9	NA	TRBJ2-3	CASSLNPLADTQYF	TGTGCCAGCAGCTTAAATCCCTTAGCTGATACGCAGTATTTT
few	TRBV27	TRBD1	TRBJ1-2	CASRGQGGLYGYTF	TGTGCCAGCAGGGGACAGGGGGGTTTATATGGCTACACCTTC
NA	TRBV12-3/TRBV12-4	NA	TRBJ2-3	CASSLGREDTQYF	TGTGCCAGCAGTTTAGGTCGGGAGGATACGCAGTATTTT
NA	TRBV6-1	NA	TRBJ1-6	CASSDPGRDSPLHF	TGTGCCAGCAGTGATCCGGGGAGGGATTCACCCCTCCACTTT
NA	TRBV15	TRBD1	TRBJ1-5	CATSSYAGTVINQPQHF	TGTGCCACCAGCAGCTACGCCGGGACAGTAATCAATCAGCCCCAGCATTTT
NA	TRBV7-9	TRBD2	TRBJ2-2	CASSSYGRAVTGELFF	TGTGCCAGCAGCTCATACGGGAGGGCCGTCACCGGGGAGCTGTTTTTT
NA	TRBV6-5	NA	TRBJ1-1	CASRKEGVLNTEAFF	TGTGCCAGCAGAAAGGAAGGGGTATTGAACACTGAAGCTTTCTTT